This T cell receptor beta chain comes out of a study of T cell repertoires in cytomegalovirus infection. Study-wide points: There were HLA-C-restricted CMV-specific TCR beta clonotypes dominating the ex vivo response. Frequencies of public TCR beta families were cumulated, and this identified carriers of CMV plus the relevant HLA.

This clonotype was counted only a few times. Its antigen is unidentified. TCRdb independently ran MiXCR on the reads; one entry per CDR3 protein. The table records around 740,000 distinct CDR3 sequences, 35% to 45% of them present only once. This CDR3 contains 16 residues. The germline CDR1 and CDR2 sequences are LNHDA and SQIVND (reference sequence). V lost 5 bases, J lost 6 bases, and 16 bases stayed unmatched. The sequenced material came from PBMCs. This TCR came from a human donor in good health (CMV status not recorded). Some clones in this sample may be carry-over from other donors' samples. V gene TRBV19 combines with J gene TRBJ2-7; TRBD1 agrees at 7 bases. The CDR3 protein is CASSLSQGPTSSEQYF. The CDR3 coding sequence is TGTGCCAGTAGTCTGTCACAGGGGCCAACTTCTAGCGAGCAGTACTTC.